The rows below give T cell receptor beta chains drawn from one sample of a study of persistence of HIV-infected CD4 T cells. Assay: immunoSEQ multiplex PCR; the TCRdb copy retains only in-frame clones and omits some. The table records roughly 34,000 clones, about four fifths of them present only once. Antigens for these TCRs are unknown. The sample was CD4+ T cells sorted from PBMCs after roughly 20-hour stimulation, taken from a patient who received antiretroviral therapy. The receptors stem from an adult woman with HIV who was CMV-seropositive. Each CDR3 is given with its conserved first and last residue. D genes are given only for firm matches. Some rows have no size entry. The others give once, few or many, or a class for an expanded clone.

v_call: TRBV12-1; cdr3_length: 16; clone_size: .; j_call: TRBJ2-3; d_call: .; cdr3_aa: CASSHGTSGLTDTQYF; cdr3_nt: TGTGCCAGCAGCCATGGGACTAGCGGCCTCACAGATACGCAGTATTTT
v_call: TRBV19; cdr3_length: 15; clone_size: .; j_call: TRBJ2-6; d_call: .; cdr3_aa: CASRGMGAGANVLTF; cdr3_nt: TGTGCCAGTAGAGGTATGGGGGCTGGGGCCAACGTCCTGACTTTC
v_call: TRBV18; cdr3_length: 14; clone_size: .; j_call: TRBJ1-1; d_call: .; cdr3_aa: CASSQQPMNTEAFF; cdr3_nt: TGTGCCAGCTCACAACAACCTATGAACACTGAAGCTTTCTTT
v_call: TRBV28; cdr3_length: 17; clone_size: .; j_call: TRBJ1-2; d_call: TRBD1; cdr3_aa: CASSLTRPQGGHYGYTF; cdr3_nt: TGTGCCAGCAGTTTAACACGTCCCCAGGGGGGGCACTATGGCTACACCTTC
v_call: TRBV27; cdr3_length: 14; clone_size: .; j_call: TRBJ1-2; d_call: TRBD1; cdr3_aa: CASSPRTGSYGYTF; cdr3_nt: TGTGCCAGCAGTCCTAGGACAGGGAGCTATGGCTACACCTTC
v_call: TRBV27; cdr3_length: 14; clone_size: .; j_call: TRBJ2-1; d_call: TRBD1; cdr3_aa: CASSDRAGPGEQFF; cdr3_nt: TGTGCCAGCAGCGACAGGGCGGGTCCTGGTGAGCAGTTCTTC
v_call: TRBV15; cdr3_length: 16; clone_size: .; j_call: TRBJ1-2; d_call: .; cdr3_aa: CATSREGTPVSYGYTF; cdr3_nt: TGTGCCACCAGCAGAGAAGGGACACCAGTCTCCTATGGCTACACCTTC
v_call: TRBV9; cdr3_length: 18; clone_size: .; j_call: TRBJ2-3; d_call: TRBD2; cdr3_aa: CASSVGTSGGKSTDTQYF; cdr3_nt: TGTGCCAGCAGCGTTGGGACTAGCGGGGGGAAAAGCACAGATACGCAGTATTTT
v_call: TRBV19; cdr3_length: 16; clone_size: .; j_call: TRBJ2-6; d_call: .; cdr3_aa: CASSIGNRAGANVLTF; cdr3_nt: TGTGCCAGTAGTATAGGAAACAGGGCCGGGGCCAACGTCCTGACTTTC
v_call: TRBV10-2; cdr3_length: 13; clone_size: .; j_call: TRBJ2-5; d_call: .; cdr3_aa: CASSLPGSETQYF; cdr3_nt: TGCGCCAGCAGCCTTCCCGGGTCGGAGACCCAGTACTTC
v_call: TRBV18; cdr3_length: 16; clone_size: .; j_call: TRBJ2-7; d_call: .; cdr3_aa: CASSPHGAGVAYEQYF; cdr3_nt: TGTGCCAGCTCACCCCACGGGGCAGGGGTCGCCTACGAGCAGTACTTC
v_call: TRBV18; cdr3_length: 15; clone_size: .; j_call: TRBJ1-5; d_call: .; cdr3_aa: CASSPRKGDSQPQHF; cdr3_nt: TGTGCCAGCTCACCACGTAAGGGTGACAGCCAGCCCCAGCATTTT
v_call: TRBV18; cdr3_length: 13; clone_size: .; j_call: TRBJ2-7; d_call: TRBD1; cdr3_aa: CASSGDRAGEQYF; cdr3_nt: TGTGCCAGCTCAGGGGACAGGGCTGGCGAGCAGTACTTC
v_call: TRBV5-1; cdr3_length: 15; clone_size: once; j_call: TRBJ1-2; d_call: TRBD1; cdr3_aa: CASSRGTQGDGGYTF; cdr3_nt: TGCGCCAGCAGCCGCGGGACTCAGGGGGATGGAGGCTACACCTTC
v_call: TRBV5-1; cdr3_length: 17; clone_size: .; j_call: TRBJ2-5; d_call: .; cdr3_aa: CASSFGGGGAVQETQYF; cdr3_nt: TGCGCCAGCAGCTTTGGAGGCGGCGGAGCGGTCCAAGAGACCCAGTACTTC
v_call: TRBV6-4; cdr3_length: 16; clone_size: few; j_call: TRBJ1-3; d_call: .; cdr3_aa: CASSCSHGSSGNTIYF; cdr3_nt: TGTGCCAGCAGTTGTTCCCACGGGAGCTCTGGAAACACCATATATTTT
v_call: TRBV18; cdr3_length: 18; clone_size: few; j_call: TRBJ1-1; d_call: TRBD1; cdr3_aa: CASSLEAPKPGGNTEAFF; cdr3_nt: TGTGCCAGCTCACTAGAAGCCCCCAAACCAGGGGGGAACACTGAAGCTTTCTTT
v_call: TRBV28; cdr3_length: 17; clone_size: .; j_call: TRBJ2-5; d_call: .; cdr3_aa: CASWGGGTGTGRQTQYF; cdr3_nt: TGTGCCAGCTGGGGCGGGGGGACCGGGACAGGGAGGCAGACCCAGTACTTC
v_call: TRBV28; cdr3_length: 15; clone_size: once; j_call: TRBJ2-4; d_call: .; cdr3_aa: CASSVPEQKYSIQYF; cdr3_nt: TGTGCCAGCAGTGTACCTGAACAGAAGTATAGCATTCAGTACTTC
v_call: TRBV7-9; cdr3_length: 16; clone_size: .; j_call: TRBJ2-3; d_call: .; cdr3_aa: CASSSYRTDRTDTQYF; cdr3_nt: TGTGCCAGCAGCTCGTATAGGACCGACCGCACAGATACGCAGTATTTT
v_call: TRBV4-3; cdr3_length: 15; clone_size: once; j_call: TRBJ1-1; d_call: TRBD1; cdr3_aa: CASSQGQGRNTEAFF; cdr3_nt: TGCGCCAGCAGCCAGGGACAGGGGAGGAACACTGAAGCTTTCTTT
v_call: TRBV7-8; cdr3_length: 16; clone_size: .; j_call: TRBJ2-2; d_call: TRBD2; cdr3_aa: CASSSAREGRTGELFF; cdr3_nt: TGTGCCAGCAGCTCGGCGAGGGAGGGAAGGACCGGGGAGCTGTTTTTT
v_call: TRBV4-1; cdr3_length: 16; clone_size: .; j_call: TRBJ1-2; d_call: TRBD1; cdr3_aa: CASSQGQGAISYGYTF; cdr3_nt: TGCGCCAGCAGCCAAGGGCAGGGGGCCATTTCCTATGGCTACACCTTC
v_call: TRBV5-1; cdr3_length: 16; clone_size: .; j_call: TRBJ1-3; d_call: TRBD1; cdr3_aa: CASSPGDRSSGNTIYF; cdr3_nt: TGCGCCAGCAGCCCCGGGGACAGGTCCTCTGGAAACACCATATATTTT
v_call: TRBV12-3/TRBV12-4; cdr3_length: 12; clone_size: .; j_call: TRBJ1-1; d_call: .; cdr3_aa: CASSPMNTEAFF; cdr3_nt: TGTGCCAGCAGCCCCATGAACACTGAAGCTTTCTTT
v_call: TRBV3-1/TRBV3-2; cdr3_length: 15; clone_size: once; j_call: TRBJ2-7; d_call: .; cdr3_aa: CASSSRDLGVYEQYF; cdr3_nt: TGTGCCAGCAGCTCCCGGGACTTGGGGGTCTACGAGCAGTACTTC
v_call: TRBV7-8; cdr3_length: 20; clone_size: once; j_call: TRBJ2-5; d_call: TRBD2; cdr3_aa: CASSLLSTPGLAGGSETTYF; cdr3_nt: TGTGCCAGCAGCTTACTAAGTACTCCGGGACTAGCGGGGGGGAGCGAGACCACATACTTC
v_call: TRBV30; cdr3_length: 15; clone_size: .; j_call: TRBJ2-3; d_call: TRBD2; cdr3_aa: CAWSVSFGGADTQYF; cdr3_nt: TGTGCCTGGAGTGTTAGCTTCGGGGGGGCGGATACGCAGTATTTT
v_call: TRBV19; cdr3_length: 15; clone_size: .; j_call: TRBJ1-5; d_call: TRBD1; cdr3_aa: CASRVPGGGNQPQHF; cdr3_nt: TGTGCCAGTAGGGTTCCAGGGGGAGGCAATCAGCCCCAGCATTTT
v_call: TRBV20-1; cdr3_length: 11; clone_size: few; j_call: TRBJ1-1; d_call: .; cdr3_aa: CSAHMNTEAFF; cdr3_nt: TGCAGTGCTCATATGAACACTGAAGCTTTCTTT
v_call: TRBV5-4; cdr3_length: 15; clone_size: .; j_call: TRBJ2-5; d_call: .; cdr3_aa: CASTLGTNLGETQYF; cdr3_nt: TGTGCCAGCACCTTGGGGACAAACCTCGGGGAGACCCAGTACTTC
v_call: TRBV18; cdr3_length: 15; clone_size: .; j_call: TRBJ1-1; d_call: .; cdr3_aa: CASSPAVKENTEAFF; cdr3_nt: TGTGCCAGCTCACCAGCGGTAAAAGAGAACACTGAAGCTTTCTTT
v_call: TRBV5-6; cdr3_length: 10; clone_size: .; j_call: TRBJ2-7; d_call: .; cdr3_aa: CASGRREQYF; cdr3_nt: TGTGCCAGCGGCCGACGAGAGCAGTACTTC
v_call: TRBV7-2; cdr3_length: 15; clone_size: .; j_call: TRBJ2-1; d_call: .; cdr3_aa: CASSFDPGPYNEQFF; cdr3_nt: TGTGCCAGCAGCTTTGATCCGGGACCCTACAATGAGCAGTTCTTC
v_call: TRBV6-5; cdr3_length: 16; clone_size: .; j_call: TRBJ1-6; d_call: .; cdr3_aa: CASSFLTSRWDSPLHF; cdr3_nt: TGTGCCAGCAGTTTCTTGACGTCCCGGTGGGATTCACCCCTCCACTTT